This T cell receptor beta chain was sequenced during a study of immune heterogeneity within non-small cell lung tumors. Germline values: CDR1 MGHRA, CDR2 YSYEKL. The CDR3 runs 15 residues. Bulk tumor genomic DNA, 550 to 650 ng per sample, was the template. Taken during surgery, several biopsies per primary tumor were spaced as far apart as possible within the tumor mass. Enrolled patients presented with newly diagnosed, previously untreated non-small cell lung cancer and underwent curative surgery. Donors comprised newly diagnosed non-small cell lung cancer patients undergoing surgery with curative intent. The TCR beta CDR3 region was amplified by multiplex PCR employing 32 V and 13 J primers. TCRdb fed the multiplex PCR reads into MiXCR, producing one record per CDR3 protein. Among about 2,500 distinct CDR3 sequences listed, less than 55% were seen once. With respect to this clonotype: As yet, its antigen is unknown. Possible read error: a much larger clone is one base away.

Study results and caveats: Site-unique high-frequency clones occurred alongside identical dominant CDR3 beta clonotypes that recurred across tumor sites within a patient.

The V gene is TRBV4-1, the J gene TRBJ1-5; D not resolved. Specimen: lung tumor tissue. The receptor was isolated from a man aged 50-60 years with non-small cell lung cancer. The CDR3 coding sequence is TGCGCCAGGAGCCAAGACGTCGGCTTGAATCAGCCCCAGCATTTT. This gives the protein CARSQDVGLNQPQHF.